Here is one T cell receptor beta chain with its context. Germline lookup yields CDR1 SGHVS and CDR2 FNYEAQ. There are 14 residues in the CDR3. With 5 bases clipped from V and 2 bases from J, the junction kept 4 bases outside the gene matches. The data stem from a study of blood T cell repertoires in COVID-19. Study as a whole: The cDNA or gDNA used as material had been derived from T cells, B-cell-depleted T cells, or PBMCs.

Authors' methods: Amplification from reference gene primers served as the basis for estimated nucleated cell counts. Produced via immunoSEQ multiplex PCR; TCRdb's table is partial and in-frame only. V and J calls and clone size follow that table, whereas D and trimming were derived from the DNA. In the table there are 300,000 to 400,000 clones, roughly nine tenths of which are singletons. Sequenced sample: PBMCs or T cells enriched from blood (not recorded which). This receptor was identified in a man aged 60 to 69 who had recovered from COVID-19. The chain combines TRBV7-6 with TRBJ1-2; 8 positions agree with TRBD1. This CDR3 is CASSIDRGNYGYTF. The CDR3 DNA reads as TGTGCCAGCAGCATCGACAGGGGAAACTATGGCTACACCTTC.